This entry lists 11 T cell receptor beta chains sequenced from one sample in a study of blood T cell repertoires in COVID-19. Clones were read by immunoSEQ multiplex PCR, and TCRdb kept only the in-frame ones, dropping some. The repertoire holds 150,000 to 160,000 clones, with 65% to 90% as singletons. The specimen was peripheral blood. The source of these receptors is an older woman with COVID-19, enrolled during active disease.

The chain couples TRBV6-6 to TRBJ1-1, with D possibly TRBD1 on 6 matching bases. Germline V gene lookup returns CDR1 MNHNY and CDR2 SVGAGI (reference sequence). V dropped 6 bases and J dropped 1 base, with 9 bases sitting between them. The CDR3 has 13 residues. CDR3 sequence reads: CASRSQGNTEAFF. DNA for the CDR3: TGTGCCAGCAGGTCACAGGGGAACACTGAAGCTTTCTTT.

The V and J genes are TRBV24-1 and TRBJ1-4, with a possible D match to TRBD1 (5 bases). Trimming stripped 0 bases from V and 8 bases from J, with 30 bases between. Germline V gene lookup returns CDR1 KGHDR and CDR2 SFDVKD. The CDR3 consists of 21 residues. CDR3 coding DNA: TGTGCCACCAGTGATTTGGTGGCTGGGGCAGATAGGGAACGTGCGAAGGAAAAACTGTTTTTT. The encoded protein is CATSDLVAGADRERAKEKLFF.

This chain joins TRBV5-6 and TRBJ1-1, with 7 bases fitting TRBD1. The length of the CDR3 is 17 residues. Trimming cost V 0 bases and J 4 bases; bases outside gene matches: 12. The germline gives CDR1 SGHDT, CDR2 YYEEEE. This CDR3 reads CASSLGGIGGPGTEAFF. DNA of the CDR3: TGTGCCAGCAGCTTGGGTGGGATAGGGGGCCCGGGCACTGAAGCTTTCTTT.

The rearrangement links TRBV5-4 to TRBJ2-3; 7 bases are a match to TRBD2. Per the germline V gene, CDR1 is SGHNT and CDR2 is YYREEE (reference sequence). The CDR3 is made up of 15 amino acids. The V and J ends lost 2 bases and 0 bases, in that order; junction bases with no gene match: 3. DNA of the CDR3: TGTGCCAGCAGCTTTGGGCGGGGGAGCACAGATACGCAGTATTTT. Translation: CASSFGRGSTDTQYF.

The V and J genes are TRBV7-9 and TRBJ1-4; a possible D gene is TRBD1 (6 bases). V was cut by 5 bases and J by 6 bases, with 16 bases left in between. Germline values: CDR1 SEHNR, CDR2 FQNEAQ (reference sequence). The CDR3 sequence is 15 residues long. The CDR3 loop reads CASSPPRGAHEKLFF. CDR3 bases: TGTGCCAGCAGCCCCCCCCGGGGGGCGCATGAAAAACTGTTTTTT.

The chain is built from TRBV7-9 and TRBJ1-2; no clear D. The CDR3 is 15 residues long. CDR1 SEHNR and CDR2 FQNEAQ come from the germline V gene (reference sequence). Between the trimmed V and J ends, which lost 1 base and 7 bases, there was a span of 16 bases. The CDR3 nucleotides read TGTGCCAGCAGCTTAGGTGCAGGCCCACCTGGTGGCTACACCTTC. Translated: CASSLGAGPPGGYTF.

The CDR3 DNA reads TGTGCCAGCGGACCGGGACAGGCGAACAATCAGCCCCAGCATTTT. Translation: CASGPGQANNQPQHF. This chain links TRBV2 with TRBJ1-5; the match to TRBD1 covers 8 bases. J was trimmed by 3 bases and V by 8 bases; bases with no gene match: 9. Germline CDR1 and CDR2: SNHLY and FYNNEI. The CDR3 is made up of 15 amino acids.

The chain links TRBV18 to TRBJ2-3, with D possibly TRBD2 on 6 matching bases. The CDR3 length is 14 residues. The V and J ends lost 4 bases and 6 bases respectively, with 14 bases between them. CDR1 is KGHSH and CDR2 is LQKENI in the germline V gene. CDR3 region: CASSQQRGGDTQYF. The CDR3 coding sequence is TGTGCCAGCTCACAACAGCGAGGAGGGGATACGCAGTATTTT.

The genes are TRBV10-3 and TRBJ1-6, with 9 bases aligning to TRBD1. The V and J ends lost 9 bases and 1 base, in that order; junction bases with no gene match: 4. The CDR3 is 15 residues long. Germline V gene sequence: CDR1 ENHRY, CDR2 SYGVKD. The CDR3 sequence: CAIWTGDSYNSPLHF. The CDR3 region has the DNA TGTGCCATTTGGACAGGGGATTCCTATAATTCACCCCTCCACTTT.

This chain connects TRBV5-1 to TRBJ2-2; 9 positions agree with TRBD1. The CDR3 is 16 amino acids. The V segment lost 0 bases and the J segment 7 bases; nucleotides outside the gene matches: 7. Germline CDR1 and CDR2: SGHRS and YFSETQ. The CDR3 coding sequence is TGCGCCAGCAGCTTGGGAGGACAGGGGAGTGTCGGGGAGCTGTTTTTT. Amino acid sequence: CASSLGGQGSVGELFF. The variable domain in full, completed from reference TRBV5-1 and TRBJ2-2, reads KAGVTQTPRYLIKTRGQQVTLSCSPISGHRSVSWYQQTPGQGLQFLFEYFSETQRNKGNFPGRFSGRQFSNSRSEMNVSTLELGDSALYLCASSLGGQGSVGELFFGEGSRLTVL.

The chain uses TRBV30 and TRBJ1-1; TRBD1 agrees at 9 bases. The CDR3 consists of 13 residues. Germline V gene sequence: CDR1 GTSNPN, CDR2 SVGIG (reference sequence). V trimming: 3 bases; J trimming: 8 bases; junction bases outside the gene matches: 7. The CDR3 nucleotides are TGTGCCTGGAGCGGGACAGGGACCGACGAAGCTTTCTTT. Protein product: CAWSGTGTDEAFF.